This TCR beta chain was identified during a study of T cell repertoires in cytomegalovirus infection. On the study more broadly: CMV infection together with matching HLA type was indicated by public TCR beta signatures.

Germline CDR1 is MDHEN and CDR2 is SYDVKM. V gave up 7 bases and J gave up 4 bases, with 14 bases separating them. The CDR3 contains 14 residues. General study points: Clonotypes of TCR beta that were HLA-C-restricted and CMV-specific dominated the ex vivo response. CMV carriers having the relevant HLA were flagged by cumulative public TCR beta family frequency.

TCRdb re-called the reads through MiXCR, storing one row per CDR3 protein. The table lists about 200,000 distinct CDR3 sequences, roughly 9.8% of them singletons, with approximately 4.2% in the top ten. At least ten counts were recorded for this clonotype. Antigen specificity is unknown. This rearrangement joins TRBV28 to TRBJ1-5; no clear D gene. This sequence originates from a human donor in good health (CMV status not recorded). Some clones in this sample may be carry-over from other donors' samples. Sequencing was carried out using PBMCs. The CDR3 loop is CASTPLGANQPQHF. The CDR3 DNA reads as TGTGCCAGCACCCCCCTGGGAGCTAATCAGCCCCAGCATTTT. The complete variable domain, with remaining parts taken from reference TRBV28 and TRBJ1-5, reads DVKVTQSSRYLVKRTGEKVFLECVQDMDHENMFWYRQDPGLGLRLIYFSYDVKMKEKGDIPEGYSVSREKKERFSLILESASTNQTSMYLCASTPLGANQPQHFGDGTRLSIL.